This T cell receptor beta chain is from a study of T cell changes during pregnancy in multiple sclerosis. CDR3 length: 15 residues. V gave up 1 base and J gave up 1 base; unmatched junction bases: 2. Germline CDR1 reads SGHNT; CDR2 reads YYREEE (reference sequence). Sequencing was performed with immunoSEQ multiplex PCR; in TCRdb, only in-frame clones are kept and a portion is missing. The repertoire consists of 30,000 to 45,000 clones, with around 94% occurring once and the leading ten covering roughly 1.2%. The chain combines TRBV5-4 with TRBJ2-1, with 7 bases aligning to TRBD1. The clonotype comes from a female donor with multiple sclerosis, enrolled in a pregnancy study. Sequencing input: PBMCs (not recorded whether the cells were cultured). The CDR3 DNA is TGTGCCAGCAGCTTGCAGGGGGTATCCTACAATGAGCAGTTCTTC. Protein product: CASSLQGVSYNEQFF. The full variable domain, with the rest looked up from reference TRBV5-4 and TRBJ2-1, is ETGVTQSPTHLIKTRGQQVTLRCSSQSGHNTVSWYQQALGQGPQFIFQYYREEENGRGNFPPRFSGLQFPNYSSELNVNALELDDSALYLCASSLQGVSYNEQFFGPGTRLTVL.